Listed below are T cell receptor beta chains from one sample, sequenced in a study of T cell responses to AZD1222 COVID-19 vaccine. This table comes from immunoSEQ multiplex PCR, and its TCRdb copy is limited to in-frame clones, with some not included. The profile covers about 110,000 clones, with 85% to 95% appearing a single time and 7.8% taken by the ten largest. The sequencing used peripheral blood, collected on day 0 of AZD1222 vaccination. These receptors were collected from an adult in good health. The CDR3 runs from the conserved cysteine through the conserved F or W. Fields, in order: V gene, D gene, J gene, clone size, CDR3 DNA, CDR3 protein. D genes are given only for firm matches. Some rows mark clone size as missing; the rest say once, few, many or name a class of expanded clone.

TRBV9	NA	TRBJ1-2	NA	TGTGCCAGCAGCCCGGAAGATACACGGTTCTATGGCTACACCTTC	CASSPEDTRFYGYTF
TRBV10-1	NA	TRBJ2-4	once	TGCGCCAGCAGTGAGTCTACTTCCAAAAACATTCAGTACTTC	CASSESTSKNIQYF
TRBV27	NA	TRBJ1-2	NA	TGTGCCAGCAGAGGAACGGGCCCTTACGGCTACACCTTC	CASRGTGPYGYTF
TRBV10-2	TRBD1	TRBJ1-5	NA	TGCGCCAGCAGTCTCGGGACAGGGGTTCAGCCCCAGCATTTT	CASSLGTGVQPQHF
TRBV27	NA	TRBJ2-7	NA	TGTGCCAGCAGTTTGAAACAGGGATGGAAAGAGCAGTACTTC	CASSLKQGWKEQYF
TRBV28	NA	TRBJ2-7	NA	TGTGCCAGCAGCCCCGCCCCAGGGATTGGGTCCTACGAGCAGTACTTC	CASSPAPGIGSYEQYF
TRBV15	TRBD1	TRBJ1-1	NA	TGTGCCACCAGCACGACAGGGGCCACTGAAGCTTTCTTT	CATSTTGATEAFF
TRBV7-3	TRBD1	TRBJ1-1	few	TGTGCCAGCAGCTTCGGGACAGGAAACACTGAAGCTTTCTTT	CASSFGTGNTEAFF
TRBV30	NA	TRBJ1-2	NA	TGTGCCTGGAGTTTCGGGGCAGGGGATAAGGGCTACACCTTC	CAWSFGAGDKGYTF
TRBV28	TRBD1	TRBJ1-2	NA	TGTGCCAGCAGTGCTCCCCGGGGACAGAAATATGGCTACACCTTC	CASSAPRGQKYGYTF
TRBV5-1	TRBD1	TRBJ1-5	NA	TGCGCCAGCAGCCCCGGGACAGATTATACCAATCAGCCCCAGCATTTT	CASSPGTDYTNQPQHF
TRBV27	NA	TRBJ2-2	once	TGTGCCAGCAGTTCATATACCGGGGAGCTGTTTTTT	CASSSYTGELFF
TRBV21-1	NA	TRBJ2-1	NA	TGTGCCAGCAGCAAAGAGGGGCGGACCAACAACTACAATGAGCAGTTCTTC	CASSKEGRTNNYNEQFF
TRBV2	NA	TRBJ1-5	NA	TGTGCCAGCCTCAGGGATAGCAATCAGCCCCAGCATTTT	CASLRDSNQPQHF
TRBV10-3	NA	TRBJ1-5	NA	TGTGCCATCAGTGAGTCAGGGTATGGCAATCAGCCCCAGCATTTT	CAISESGYGNQPQHF
TRBV5-5	NA	TRBJ1-1	NA	TGTGCCAGCAGCTTGGCTTTTCTCCTTGGCGGCAGGAACACTGAAGCTTTCTTT	CASSLAFLLGGRNTEAFF
TRBV6-1	TRBD1	TRBJ2-7	NA	TGTGCCAGCAGTGACAGGGGGCCCCCTCCCTACGAGCAGTACTTC	CASSDRGPPPYEQYF
TRBV28	NA	TRBJ1-1	NA	TGTGCCAGCAGTTTAAGTGGTCGGGCGGAAGCTTTCTTT	CASSLSGRAEAFF
TRBV5-1	NA	TRBJ2-2	NA	TGCGCCAGCAGCTCGGGACAAAACACCGGGGAGCTGTTTTTT	CASSSGQNTGELFF
TRBV10-2	TRBD2	TRBJ2-7	NA	TGCGCCAGCAGTGTGGAGCGGGGGGCTTTCGAGCAGTACTTC	CASSVERGAFEQYF
TRBV18	NA	TRBJ1-2	NA	TGTGCCAGCTCACCACGTGTGGTCGGTGGCTACACCTTC	CASSPRVVGGYTF
TRBV9	NA	TRBJ1-2	NA	TGTGCCAGCAGCGTAGAAGGCTATGGCTACACCTTC	CASSVEGYGYTF
TRBV19	TRBD1	TRBJ1-5	NA	TGTGCCAGTAGACTCACAGGGGGCGGTCAGCCCCAGCATTTT	CASRLTGGGQPQHF
TRBV28	TRBD1	TRBJ1-4	NA	TGTGCCAGCAGAGCACGGACAGGGAATAATGAAAAACTGTTTTTT	CASRARTGNNEKLFF
TRBV15	NA	TRBJ1-2	NA	TGTGCCACCAGCAGAGCTGGGGGTGGGCGCTCCTCTGGCTACACCTTC	CATSRAGGGRSSGYTF
TRBV6-6	NA	TRBJ1-1	NA	TGTGCCAGCAGGCTTAACGCGGCCCTGAACACTGAAGCTTTCTTT	CASRLNAALNTEAFF
TRBV2	NA	TRBJ1-6	NA	TGTGCCAGCAGTGAACTCGGGACGGGACCCAATTCACCCCTCCACTTT	CASSELGTGPNSPLHF
TRBV4-1	TRBD2	TRBJ2-2	NA	TGCGCCAGCAGCCCTCGAAGACTAGCGGGGGGCTCGAACACCGGGGAGCTGTTTTTT	CASSPRRLAGGSNTGELFF
TRBV6-5	TRBD1	TRBJ1-5	NA	TGTGCCAGCAGCGACAGGGAACGGTTTCAGCCCCAGCATTTT	CASSDRERFQPQHF
TRBV24-1	TRBD1	TRBJ2-7	NA	TGTGCCACCAGTCCCCGGGACAGGCCTTCCTACGAGCAGTACTTC	CATSPRDRPSYEQYF
TRBV5-4	NA	TRBJ2-7	NA	TGTGCCAGCAGCTTGGATAGTGGGTATCCCGAGCAGTACTTC	CASSLDSGYPEQYF
TRBV19	NA	TRBJ1-5	NA	TGTGCCAGTAGTACCATAGGCAGGGGTCATCAGCCCCAGCATTTT	CASSTIGRGHQPQHF
TRBV19	TRBD1	TRBJ1-5	NA	TGTGCCAGTACATTCGCGACAGGGGGGAATCAGCCCCAGCATTTT	CASTFATGGNQPQHF
TRBV27	NA	TRBJ2-1	NA	TGTGCCAGCAGTTCGTTGGACAATTACAATGAGCAGTTCTTC	CASSSLDNYNEQFF
TRBV11-1	NA	TRBJ1-1	NA	TGTGCCAGCAGCACAGGGTTTACTGAAGCTTTCTTT	CASSTGFTEAFF
TRBV5-1	NA	TRBJ1-5	NA	TGCGCCAGCAGCTTGGATTCTGCAGGTGGTCAGCCCCAGCATTTT	CASSLDSAGGQPQHF
TRBV7-9	NA	TRBJ2-3	NA	TGTGCCAGCCGCCCCCCTTGGCGGTCAGATACGCAGTATTTT	CASRPPWRSDTQYF
TRBV10-1	TRBD1	TRBJ1-1	NA	TGCGCCAGCAGTGGCACAGGGGGATTGAACACTGAAGCTTTCTTT	CASSGTGGLNTEAFF
TRBV6-1	NA	TRBJ1-5	NA	TGTGCCAGCAGTGGCCTAAGTGGGAAACAGGGTAGCAATCAGCCCCAGCATTTT	CASSGLSGKQGSNQPQHF
TRBV2	TRBD1	TRBJ2-4	NA	TGTGCCAGCAGCCCAGGGCGACAGGGGAACATTCAGTACTTC	CASSPGRQGNIQYF
TRBV28	TRBD2	TRBJ2-3	NA	TGTGCCAGCAGTCCACCGCCGGGACTAGCGAGCACAGATACGCAGTATTTT	CASSPPPGLASTDTQYF
TRBV5-4	NA	TRBJ1-6	once	TGTGCCAGGAAAAATGAACCCCTCCACTTT	CARKNEPLHF
TRBV5-1	NA	TRBJ1-5	NA	TGCGCCAGCAGCTTGGACCCGGGGATAGGCTATCAGCCCCAGCATTTT	CASSLDPGIGYQPQHF
TRBV28	NA	TRBJ1-5	NA	TGTGCCAGCAGAGGCATTGGCAATCAGCCCCAGCATTTT	CASRGIGNQPQHF
TRBV7-6	NA	TRBJ2-5	NA	TGTGCCAGCAGCTTAGCGAAGGAGACCCAGTACTTC	CASSLAKETQYF
TRBV28	NA	TRBJ1-5	NA	TGTGCCAGCAGTTTGACCGTTTATAGCAATCAGCCCCAGCATTTT	CASSLTVYSNQPQHF
TRBV7-9	NA	TRBJ2-7	NA	TGTGCCAGCAGCTCTCCCCCCAAGACAGGTAACCCCTACGAGCAGTACTTC	CASSSPPKTGNPYEQYF
TRBV28	TRBD1	TRBJ1-1	NA	TGTGCCAGCAGGTCCGAGGGGGCTGGGGACACTGAAGCTTTCTTT	CASRSEGAGDTEAFF
TRBV7-9	TRBD1	TRBJ2-7	NA	TGTGCCAGCAGCAAGATGGGACAGGGGCACTACGAGCAGTACTTC	CASSKMGQGHYEQYF
TRBV28	NA	TRBJ1-1	NA	TGTGCCAGCAGTTTAGGACACAACACTGAAGCTTTCTTT	CASSLGHNTEAFF
TRBV19	NA	TRBJ1-5	NA	TGTGCCAGTAGTTTTGAGAGCAAACAGCCCCAGCATTTT	CASSFESKQPQHF
TRBV11-2	NA	TRBJ2-7	NA	TGTGCCAGCAGCTTAGTTCCTGGGTCCTACGAGCAGTACTTC	CASSLVPGSYEQYF
TRBV30	TRBD1	TRBJ1-6	NA	TGTGCCTGGAATCCGACAGGGTTTAGGTATAATTCACCCCTCCACTTT	CAWNPTGFRYNSPLHF
TRBV10-2	NA	TRBJ1-1	NA	TGCGCCAGCAGTGAGGTTTTTGGGAACACTGAAGCTTTCTTT	CASSEVFGNTEAFF
TRBV28	NA	TRBJ2-7	NA	TGTGCCAGCAGTTTCGGCAGGGGTAACTACGAGCAGTACTTC	CASSFGRGNYEQYF
TRBV6-5	NA	TRBJ1-2	NA	TGTGCCAGCAGTTCCTGGAATGGCTACACCTTC	CASSSWNGYTF
TRBV27	NA	TRBJ2-1	NA	TGTGCCAGCAGTCTGCGTAGCTCCTACAATGAGCAGTTCTTC	CASSLRSSYNEQFF
TRBV10-2	TRBD1	TRBJ2-3	NA	TGCGCCGCAGGGGGCGGGGAAGGAGATACGCAGTATTTT	CAAGGGEGDTQYF
TRBV29-1	TRBD1	TRBJ1-4	NA	TGCAGCGTCGCGGACAGGGGGCGTGGAGGTGAAAAACTGTTTTTT	CSVADRGRGGEKLFF